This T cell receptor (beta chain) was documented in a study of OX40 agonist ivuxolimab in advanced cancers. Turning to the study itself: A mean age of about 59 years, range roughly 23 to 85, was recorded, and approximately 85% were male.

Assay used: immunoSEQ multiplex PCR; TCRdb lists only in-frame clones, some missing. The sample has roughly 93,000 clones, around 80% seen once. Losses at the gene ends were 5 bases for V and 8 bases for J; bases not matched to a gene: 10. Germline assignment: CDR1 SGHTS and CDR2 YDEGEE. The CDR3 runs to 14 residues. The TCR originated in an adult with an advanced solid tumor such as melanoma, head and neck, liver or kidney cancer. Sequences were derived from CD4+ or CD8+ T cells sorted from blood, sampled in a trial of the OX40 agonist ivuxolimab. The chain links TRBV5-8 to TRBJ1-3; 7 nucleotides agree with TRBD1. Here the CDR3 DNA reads TGTGCCAGCAGTCCGACAGGGTTGGTAGACACCATATATTTT. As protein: CASSPTGLVDTIYF.